A single sample gave rise to the 5 T cell receptor beta chains below, sequenced in a study of T cells in women clearing cervical HPV infection. Only in-frame clones appear in the TCRdb table, and some are missing; sequencing was by immunoSEQ multiplex PCR. The listing records some 30,000 clones. The sequenced sample consisted of blood buffy coat. The receptors here all came from a woman aged 18-69 years with a cervical HPV16 infection that either progressed to CIN3+ or cleared (not recorded which).

Details on this clone: The missing CDR3 end, 3 residues past where the read stops, is filled in from the germline J gene. The chain combines TRBV5-1 with TRBJ2-3, with 10 bases lining up with TRBD2. V dropped 1 base and J dropped 5; count of bases not matched to a gene: 4. The CDR3 has 15 residues. CDR1 and CDR2 (germline): SGHRS, YFSETQ. Here the CDR3 reads CASSLSSGRGDTQYF. Incomplete CDR3 DNA: TGCGCCAGCAGCTTGTCCAGCGGGAGGGGAGATACG.

As regards this clone: The read ends 3 residues shy of where the CDR3 ends; the end is completed using the germline J gene. This chain joins TRBV7-7 and TRBJ2-3; TRBD1 is a possible D gene (6 bases). The V and J ends lost 5 bases and 2 bases respectively, with 11 bases between them. Germline V gene lookup returns CDR1 SSHAT and CDR2 FNYEAQ (reference sequence). The CDR3 consists of 14 residues. The covered CDR3 bases are TGTGCCAGCAGCCTCAGGGGCCCCACAGATACG. It specifies CASSLRGPTDT. The CDR3 in full is CASSLRGPTDTQYF.

Notes on this clone: The CDR3 end is not reached by the read, which stops 3 residues before it; the germline J gene fills it in. This chain joins TRBV7-9 and TRBJ2-3; perhaps TRBD1 as D (5 bases). This CDR3 has 15 residues. Germline-derived CDR1 and CDR2 are SEHNR and FQNEAQ (reference sequence). The germline V and J ends were trimmed by 1 base and 0 bases, with 8 bases remaining between them. CDR3 DNA, as far as it was read: TGTGCCAGCAGCTTAGGGACAACTAGCACAGATACG. It translates to CASSLGTTSTDT. The CDR3 as a whole reads CASSLGTTSTDTQYF. The whole variable domain, remainder taken from reference TRBV7-9 and TRBJ2-3, is DTGVSQNPRHKITKRGQNVTFRCDPISEHNRLYWYRQTLGQGPEFLTYFQNEAQLEKSRLLSDRFSAERPKGSFSTLEIQRTEQGDSAMYLCASSLGTTSTDTQYFGPGTRLTVL.

As concerns this clone: The sequenced fragment ends 3 residues before the CDR3 boundary, so the rest is inferred from the germline J gene. This chain links TRBV9 with TRBJ1-4, with D possibly being TRBD1 (6 bases). There are 16 residues in the CDR3. Trimming cost V 0 bases and J 7 bases, with 16 bases left between them. The germline V gene has CDR1 SGDLS and CDR2 YYNGEE. CDR3 amino acids: CASSVGGGAFGEKLFF. Incomplete CDR3 DNA: TGTGCCAGCAGCGTAGGCGGGGGGGCCTTTGGTGAAAAA.

Comments on this clone: The sequenced fragment ends 3 residues before the CDR3 boundary, so the rest is inferred from the germline J gene. V is TRBV2 and J is TRBJ1-2, with D unclear. The CDR3 covers 17 residues. Per the germline V gene, CDR1 is SNHLY and CDR2 is FYNNEI. With 5 bases removed from V and 1 base from J, the gap between germline ends came to 20 bases. The sequenced part of the CDR3 DNA is TGTGCCAGCAGTCCGTATGAAATGGGCATCCTTAACTATGGC. Translation gives CASSPYEMGILNYG. The whole CDR3 is CASSPYEMGILNYGYTF. Full variable domain (remainder filled in from reference TRBV2 and TRBJ1-2): EPEVTQTPSHQVTQMGQEVILRCVPISNHLYFYWYRQILGQKVEFLVSFYNNEISEKSEIFDDQFSVERPDGSNFTLKIRSTKLEDSAMYFCASSPYEMGILNYGYTFGSGTRLTVV.